The 14 T cell receptor beta chains below all came from one sample that was sequenced in a study of T cell responses to AZD1222 COVID-19 vaccine. Measured with immunoSEQ multiplex PCR; TCRdb has only the in-frame clones, and not every one. The sample has around 180,000 clones; over 80% are singletons. This specimen consisted of peripheral blood, obtained on day 0 of MenACWY control vaccination. All receptors come from an adult in good health.

This chain connects TRBV4-2 to TRBJ2-7; D not certain. This CDR3 region has 16 residues. Germline CDR1 is LGHNA and CDR2 is YNFKEQ. V dropped 1 base and J dropped 3 bases, with 16 bases sitting between them. The CDR3 sequence: CASSQGHAGEFYEQYF. CDR3 DNA sequence: TGTGCCAGCAGCCAAGGCCATGCTGGGGAATTCTACGAGCAGTACTTC.

The CDR3 region is CASSIKGAGEQFF. CDR3 bases: TGTGCCAGTAGTATTAAGGGGGCTGGTGAGCAGTTCTTC. The chain combines TRBV19 with TRBJ2-1; 7 bases align to TRBD1. Germline values: CDR1 LNHDA, CDR2 SQIVND (reference sequence). Trimming cost V 3 bases and J 9 bases; bases outside gene matches: 5. The CDR3 is 13 residues long.

This clone has just one count. The rearrangement links TRBV5-6 to TRBJ1-5; D uncertain. Trimming shortened V by 4 bases and J by 9 bases, and 14 bases separated the two germline ends. This CDR3 has 13 residues. Germline V gives CDR1 SGHDT, CDR2 YYEEEE. The CDR3 DNA is TGTGCCAGCAGCCAGACTTATCTTTGGCCCCAGCATTTT. This codes for CASSQTYLWPQHF. Full variable domain (outside the CDR3, taken from reference TRBV5-6 and TRBJ1-5): DAGVTQSPTHLIKTRGQQVTLRCSPKSGHDTVSWYQQALGQGPQFIFQYYEEEERQRGNFPDRFSGHQFPNYSSELNVNALLLGDSALYLCASSQTYLWPQHFGDGTRLSIL.

This chain connects TRBV4-1 to TRBJ1-4; 7 bases are shared with TRBD1. V gave up 0 bases and J gave up 10 bases; unmatched junction bases: 11. The CDR3 length is 16 residues. The V gene's germline CDR1 is MGHRA and CDR2 YSYEKL. In DNA form, the CDR3 reads TGCGCCAGCAGCCAAGAGATGACAGGGACGTCGGGAAAACTGTTTTTT. Protein sequence: CASSQEMTGTSGKLFF.

The chain links TRBV5-1 to TRBJ1-5; 8 bases fit TRBD1. The CDR3 has 17 residues. V shed 0 bases and J 6 bases; nucleotides not matched to a gene: 11. The germline V gene encodes CDR1 SGHRS and CDR2 YFSETQ. The CDR3: CASSLAPDQGASQPQHF. Written as DNA, the CDR3 is TGCGCCAGCAGCTTGGCCCCCGACCAGGGGGCGAGTCAGCCCCAGCATTTT.

The chain uses TRBV5-1 and TRBJ2-7, with 8 bases aligning to TRBD2. This CDR3 has 19 amino acids. With 2 bases clipped from V and 3 bases from J, the junction kept 19 bases outside the gene matches. CDR1 and CDR2 from the germline V gene are SGHRS and YFSETQ. For the CDR3, the DNA is TGCGCCAGCAGCTTTAATACGGGAGGGAACCCCGGGAGGAACTACGAGCAGTACTTC. Translation gives CASSFNTGGNPGRNYEQYF.

This sequence joins TRBV15 and TRBJ2-7; unclear D gene. CDR1 LNHNV and CDR2 YYDKDF come from the germline V gene (reference sequence). V lost 0 bases to trimming and J lost 6 bases, with 9 bases between them. The CDR3 loop spans 13 amino acids. The CDR3 DNA reads as TGTGCCACCAGCAGAGAAACCCCCCCCGAGCAGTACTTC. Its protein is CATSRETPPEQYF.

As regards this clone: Its ends do not fully match the called genes, so a read error is possible. The genes are TRBV14 and TRBJ1-1, with D perhaps matching TRBD1 (5 bases). The CDR3 covers 14 residues. The germline gives CDR1 SGHDN, CDR2 FVKESK. The CDR3 loop reads CASSQGQLNTEAFF. The DNA of the CDR3 is TGTGCCAGCAGTCAAGGACAACTGAACACTGAAGCTTTCTTT. Full variable domain (rest looked up from reference TRBV14 and TRBJ1-1): EAGVTQFPSHSVIEKGQTVTLRCDPISGHDNLYWYRRVMGKEIKFLLHFVKESKQDESGMPNNRFLAERTGGTYSTLKVQPAELEDSGVYFCASSQGQLNTEAFFGQGTRLTVV.

CDR3 protein: CASGTRLLSGSPLHF. Written as DNA, the CDR3 is TGTGCCAGCGGTACCCGCCTCCTTAGCGGTTCACCCCTCCACTTT. The rearrangement joins TRBV27 to TRBJ1-6; D remains ambiguous. The CDR3 length is 15 residues. Trimming took 8 bases from V and 9 from J, leaving 20 bases between them. CDR1 and CDR2 from the germline V gene are MNHEY and SMNVEV (reference sequence).

The CDR3 protein is CASSLGRAYGNYGYTF. The CDR3 nucleotides are TGTGCCAGCAGCTTAGGAAGGGCCTACGGGAACTATGGCTACACCTTC. The rearrangement uses TRBV5-4 and TRBJ1-2, with D hard to call. The CDR3 is made up of 16 amino acids. CDR1 SGHNT and CDR2 YYREEE come from the germline V gene (reference sequence). Trimming took off 2 bases at V and 2 bases at J, with 16 bases between the two ends.

This clone has a single count. The V call is TRBV5-5, the J call TRBJ1-2; D gene ambiguous. This CDR3 region has 14 residues. Trimming removed 2 bases at V and 8 bases at J, with 16 bases between. Germline CDR1 and CDR2: SGHKS and YYEKEE (reference sequence). The CDR3 coding sequence is TGTGCCAGCAGCTTACACGGCTGGGAAGAAGGCTACACCTTC. The encoded protein is CASSLHGWEEGYTF.

The rearrangement uses TRBV10-3 and TRBJ2-6; 11 nucleotides line up with TRBD1. This CDR3 is built from 20 residues. J gave up 2 bases and V 1 base, and 10 bases lay outside the gene matches. Looked up from germline, CDR1 is ENHRY and CDR2 is SYGVKD. The CDR3: CAISEYKPGQGDTGANVLTF. In nucleotides, the CDR3 is TGTGCCATCAGTGAGTACAAACCGGGACAGGGGGATACTGGGGCCAACGTCCTGACTTTC.

The chain couples TRBV7-6 to TRBJ2-2, with D perhaps TRBD2 (5 bases). The germline V gene encodes CDR1 SGHVS and CDR2 FNYEAQ. The CDR3 runs to 17 residues. The V end lost 0 bases, the J end lost 1 base, and 12 bases lay between the germline ends. The CDR3 DNA reads TGTGCCAGCAGCTTAGCGCTCGGGGTCGGGAACACCGGGGAGCTGTTTTTT. Translation: CASSLALGVGNTGELFF. Full variable domain (missing parts from reference TRBV7-6 and TRBJ2-2): GAGVSQSPRYKVTKRGQDVALRCDPISGHVSLYWYRQALGQGPEFLTYFNYEAQQDKSGLPNDRFSAERPEGSISTLTIQRTEQRDSAMYRCASSLALGVGNTGELFFGEGSRLTVL.

The V and J genes are TRBV3-1 (or the pseudogene TRBV3-2) and TRBJ2-7; 7 positions match TRBD2. The CDR3 is 15 residues long. With V trimmed by 0 bases and J by 3 bases, 5 bases remained unmatched. CDR1 LGHDT and CDR2 YNNKEL come from the germline V gene (reference sequence). For the CDR3, the DNA is TGTGCCAGCAGCCAAGATCAGCTAGCGGTCTACGAGCAGTACTTC. It specifies CASSQDQLAVYEQYF.